Following are 14 T cell receptor beta chains from one sample sequenced in a study of OX40 agonist ivuxolimab in advanced cancers. Library preparation used the immunoSEQ multiplex PCR assay. TCRdb re-hosts the immuneACCESS table, in-frame sequences only. Its copies lack some clones; in the studies checked, an unresolved V gene accounts for under half of them, and the cause for the rest is not known. Within this sample are about 71,000 clones, with more than 85% of them counted one time only. Of the sample, less than 1.1% is held by the ten largest clones. The material was CD4+ or CD8+ T cells sorted from blood, obtained in a trial of the OX40 agonist ivuxolimab. The receptors shown here come from an adult with an advanced solid tumor such as melanoma, head and neck, liver or kidney cancer.

The chain uses TRBV30 and TRBJ1-3; TRBD1 aligns across 7 bases. The junction had 13 bases not matched to a gene; V was cut back by 4 bases and J by 4 bases. The CDR3 length is 16 residues. Germline V gene data show CDR1 as GTSNPN and CDR2 as SVGIG (reference sequence). For the CDR3, the DNA is TGTGCCTGGACACCCGGCTCAACAGGGGCGGGAAACACCATATATTTT. This gives the protein CAWTPGSTGAGNTIYF.

This chain links TRBV30 with TRBJ2-3; the match to TRBD2 covers 11 bases. CDR1 and CDR2 (germline): GTSNPN, SVGIG (reference sequence). V shed 6 bases and J 3 bases; nucleotides not matched to a gene: 5. CDR3 size: 14 residues. CDR3 nucleotide sequence: TGTGCCTGCCGCACTAGCGGGGGAACAGATACGCAGTATTTT. Protein sequence: CACRTSGGTDTQYF.

CDR3 DNA: TGTGCCAGCAGCTTGGGGGACAGGTCTCAGCCCCAGCATTTT. Its protein is CASSLGDRSQPQHF. The chain joins TRBV7-2 to TRBJ1-5; 8 positions match TRBD1. Germline V gives CDR1 SGHTA, CDR2 FQGNSA. The CDR3 contains 14 residues. Germline trimming cut 3 bases from V and 6 bases from J; bases unmatched to any gene: 4.

The sample holds one count of this clone. The chain has TRBV4-3 and TRBJ2-3; D is ambiguous. The V gene's germline CDR1 is LGHNA and CDR2 YSLEER. This CDR3 has 14 residues. Trimming took 1 base from V and 6 from J, leaving 11 bases between them. CDR3: CASSQGLVDDTQYF. Here the CDR3 DNA reads TGCGCCAGCAGCCAAGGTCTAGTTGACGATACGCAGTATTTT.

This clone was observed many times. The gene calls are TRBV7-3 and TRBJ2-5, with TRBD1 identical over 7 bases. The CDR3 has 13 amino acids. Germline V lookup: CDR1 SGHTA, CDR2 FQGTGA. The junction had 5 bases not matched to a gene; V was cut back by 5 bases and J by 5 bases. CDR3 residues: CASSVNRGETQYF. In nucleotides, the CDR3 is TGTGCCAGCAGCGTAAACAGGGGCGAGACCCAGTACTTC. The variable domain in full, with the rest retrieved from reference TRBV7-3 and TRBJ2-5, is GAGVSQTPSNKVTEKGKYVELRCDPISGHTALYWYRQSLGQGPEFLIYFQGTGAADDSGLPNDRFFAVRPEGSVSTLKIQRTERGDSAVYLCASSVNRGETQYFGPGTRLLVL.

As concerns this clone: An end of the junction does not agree with germline; a read error may underlie this. The chain uses TRBV7-7 and TRBJ1-5; D is perhaps TRBD1 (6 bases). Per the germline V gene, CDR1 is SSHAT and CDR2 is FNYEAQ (reference sequence). The CDR3 loop spans 13 amino acids. CDR3 DNA: TGTGCTAGCAGCCGAGACAGGAACCAGCCCCAGCATTTT. Its protein is CASSRDRNQPQHF.

The chain links TRBV7-3 to TRBJ1-3; D possibly corresponds to TRBD1 (6 bases). The V gene's germline CDR1 is SGHTA and CDR2 FQGTGA. The CDR3 extends over 17 amino acids. The germline V and J ends were trimmed by 5 bases and 0 bases, with 17 bases remaining between them. CDR3 residues: CASSEQLQGYSGNTIYF. CDR3 nucleotides: TGTGCCAGCAGCGAACAATTACAGGGCTACTCTGGAAACACCATATATTTT.

This chain uses TRBV2 with TRBJ1-5, with D uncertain. This CDR3 contains 15 residues. Trimming took 3 bases from V and 4 from J, leaving 13 bases between them. The germline gives CDR1 SNHLY, CDR2 FYNNEI. The CDR3 loop is CASSERIPRNQPQHF. Here the CDR3 DNA reads TGTGCCAGCAGTGAGCGGATTCCGAGAAATCAGCCCCAGCATTTT.

The chain couples TRBV6-1 to TRBJ2-1; the D gene is possibly TRBD2 (6 bases). CDR3 length: 15 amino acids. Germline lookup yields CDR1 MNHNS and CDR2 SASEGT. The V end lost 3 bases, the J end lost 4 bases, and 13 bases lay between the germline ends. The CDR3 DNA follows: TGTGCCAGCAGTGAGAGGAGGGAGTCATACAATGAGCAGTTCTTC. Translation: CASSERRESYNEQFF.

This sequence joins TRBV28 and TRBJ2-3; TRBD2 matches at 10 bases. This CDR3 comprises 15 residues. After removal of 4 bases from V and 6 bases from J, the junction contained 7 bases not matched to a gene. CDR1 and CDR2 (germline): MDHEN, SYDVKM. CDR3 protein: CASSSLAGGPDTQYF. As DNA, the CDR3 is TGTGCCAGCAGTTCCTTAGCGGGAGGTCCCGATACGCAGTATTTT.

V usage is TRBV6-1 and J usage is TRBJ2-1, with no clear D. V lost 3 bases and J 0 bases, leaving 9 bases between the germline ends. The CDR3 covers 15 residues. Germline V lookup: CDR1 MNHNS, CDR2 SASEGT. The CDR3 sequence is CASSESSPSYNEQFF. In nucleotides, the CDR3 is TGTGCCAGCAGTGAGAGTTCCCCCTCCTACAATGAGCAGTTCTTC.

The chain combines TRBV29-1 with TRBJ1-1; tentatively, D is TRBD1 (5 bases). Germline V gene data show CDR1 as SQVTM and CDR2 as ANQGSEA. The V and J ends lost 4 bases and 5 bases respectively, with 11 bases between them. The CDR3 runs 12 residues. The CDR3 loop is CSVGSGMTEAFF. CDR3 nucleotide sequence: TGCAGCGTTGGCTCAGGGATGACTGAAGCTTTCTTT.

The J gene is TRBJ1-1, the V gene TRBV6-1; D ambiguous. V was clipped by 6 bases and J by 1 base, with 9 bases between them. Germline-derived CDR1 and CDR2 are MNHNS and SASEGT. The CDR3 is made up of 13 amino acids. The CDR3 DNA reads as TGTGCCAGCAGGACAAACGGGAACACTGAAGCTTTCTTT. Translating it yields CASRTNGNTEAFF.

The chain is built from TRBV7-2 and TRBJ1-5; the D gene is possibly TRBD1 (6 bases). CDR3 length: 15 amino acids. The ends were cut back, 1 base at V and 4 bases at J, with 11 bases in the middle. Germline CDR1 and CDR2: SGHTA and FQGNSA. The CDR3 coding sequence is TGTGCCAGCAGCTTAGGGGGACACCAAAATCAGCCCCAGCATTTT. It translates to CASSLGGHQNQPQHF.